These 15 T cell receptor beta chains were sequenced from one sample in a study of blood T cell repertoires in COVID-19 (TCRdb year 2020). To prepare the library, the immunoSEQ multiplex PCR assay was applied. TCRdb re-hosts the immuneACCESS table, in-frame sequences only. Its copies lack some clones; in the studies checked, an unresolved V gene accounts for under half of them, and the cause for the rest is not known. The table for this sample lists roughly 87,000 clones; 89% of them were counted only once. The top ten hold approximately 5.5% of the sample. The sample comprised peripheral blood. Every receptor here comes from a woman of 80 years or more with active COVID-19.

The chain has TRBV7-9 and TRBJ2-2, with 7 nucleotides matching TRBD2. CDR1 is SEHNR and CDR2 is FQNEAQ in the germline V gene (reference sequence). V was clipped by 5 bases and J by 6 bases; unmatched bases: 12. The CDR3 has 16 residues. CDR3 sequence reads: CASSLATSRRSGELFF. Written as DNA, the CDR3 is TGTGCCAGCAGCCTGGCGACTAGCCGCCGGTCCGGGGAGCTGTTTTTT.

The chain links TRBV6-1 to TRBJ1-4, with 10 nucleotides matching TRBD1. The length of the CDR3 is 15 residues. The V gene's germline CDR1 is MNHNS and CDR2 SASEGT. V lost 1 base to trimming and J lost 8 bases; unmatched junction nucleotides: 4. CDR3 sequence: CASSEGQGAGEKLFF. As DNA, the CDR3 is TGTGCCAGCAGTGAAGGACAGGGGGCCGGGGAAAAACTGTTTTTT.

The CDR3 reads CASSVASSGSSYEQYF. DNA of the CDR3: TGTGCCAGCAGCGTAGCTTCCAGCGGGAGTTCCTACGAGCAGTACTTC. The genes are TRBV9 and TRBJ2-7; 8 bases line up with TRBD2. Germline V gives CDR1 SGDLS, CDR2 YYNGEE. The V gene end was trimmed by 0 bases and the J gene end by 1 base; junction bases not matched to a gene: 6. There are 16 residues in the CDR3.

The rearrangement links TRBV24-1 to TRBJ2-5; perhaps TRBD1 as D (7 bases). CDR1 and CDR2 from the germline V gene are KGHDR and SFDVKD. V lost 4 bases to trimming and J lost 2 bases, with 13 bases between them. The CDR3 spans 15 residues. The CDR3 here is CATSEWQGGQETQYF. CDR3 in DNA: TGTGCCACCAGTGAGTGGCAGGGGGGTCAAGAGACCCAGTACTTC.

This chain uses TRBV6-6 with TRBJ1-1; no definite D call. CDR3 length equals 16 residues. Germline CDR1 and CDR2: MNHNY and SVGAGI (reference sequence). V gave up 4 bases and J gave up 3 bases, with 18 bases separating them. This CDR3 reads CASSSKSELSYTEAFF. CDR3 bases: TGTGCCAGCAGTTCCAAGTCCGAGCTGAGCTACACTGAAGCTTTCTTT.

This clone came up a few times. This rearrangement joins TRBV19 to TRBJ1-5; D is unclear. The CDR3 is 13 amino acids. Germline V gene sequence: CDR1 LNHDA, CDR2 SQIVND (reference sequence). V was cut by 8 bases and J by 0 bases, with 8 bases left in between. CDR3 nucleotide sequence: TGTGCCAGTTCCCAAAATAGCAATCAGCCCCAGCATTTT. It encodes CASSQNSNQPQHF.

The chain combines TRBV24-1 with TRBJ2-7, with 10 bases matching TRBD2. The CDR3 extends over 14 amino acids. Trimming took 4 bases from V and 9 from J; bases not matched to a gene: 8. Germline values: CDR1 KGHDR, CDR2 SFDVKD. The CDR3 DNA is TGTGCCACCAGTGAACTGCTAGCGGGAGCGGGGCAGTACTTC. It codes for CATSELLAGAGQYF.

The CDR3 DNA sequence: TGTGCCAGCGGAGGAGGCGGGAAAACCTACAATGAGCAGTTCTTC. It specifies CASGGGGKTYNEQFF. This sequence joins TRBV7-2 and TRBJ2-1; perhaps TRBD2 as D (6 bases). Germline values: CDR1 SGHTA, CDR2 FQGNSA. The CDR3 has 15 residues. V lost 8 bases and J 2 bases, leaving 16 bases between the germline ends.

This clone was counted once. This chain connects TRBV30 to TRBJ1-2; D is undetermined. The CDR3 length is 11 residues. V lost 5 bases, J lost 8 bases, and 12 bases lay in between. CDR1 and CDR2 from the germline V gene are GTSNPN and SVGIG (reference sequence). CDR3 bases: TGTGCCTGGGGTGAGGGTTTAGGCTACACCTTC. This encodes CAWGEGLGYTF.

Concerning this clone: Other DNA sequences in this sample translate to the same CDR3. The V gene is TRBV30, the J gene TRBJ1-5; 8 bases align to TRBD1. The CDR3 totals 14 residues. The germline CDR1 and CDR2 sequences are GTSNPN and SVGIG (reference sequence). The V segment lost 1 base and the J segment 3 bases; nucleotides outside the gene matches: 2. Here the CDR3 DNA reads TGTGCCTGGAGTGGGACAGGGCTCAATCAGCCCCAGCATTTT. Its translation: CAWSGTGLNQPQHF.

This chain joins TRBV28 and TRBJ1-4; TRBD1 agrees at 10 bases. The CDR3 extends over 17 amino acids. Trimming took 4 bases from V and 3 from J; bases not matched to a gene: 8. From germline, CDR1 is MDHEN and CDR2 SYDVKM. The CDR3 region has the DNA TGTGCCAGCAGTTGGGGACAGGGGCGCGTAGCTAATGAAAAACTGTTTTTT. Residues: CASSWGQGRVANEKLFF.

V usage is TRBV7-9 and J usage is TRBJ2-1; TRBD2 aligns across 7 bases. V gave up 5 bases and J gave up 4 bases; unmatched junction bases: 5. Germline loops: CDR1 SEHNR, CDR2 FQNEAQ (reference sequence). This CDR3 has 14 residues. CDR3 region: CASSPLAVYNEQFF. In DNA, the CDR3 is TGTGCCAGCAGCCCCCTAGCGGTATACAATGAGCAGTTCTTC.

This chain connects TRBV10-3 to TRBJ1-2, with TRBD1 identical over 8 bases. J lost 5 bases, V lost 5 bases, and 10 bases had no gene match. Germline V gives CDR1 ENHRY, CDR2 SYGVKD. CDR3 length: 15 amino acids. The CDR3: CAISQVDRGKYGYTF. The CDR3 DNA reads TGTGCCATCAGTCAAGTTGACAGGGGAAAGTATGGCTACACCTTC.

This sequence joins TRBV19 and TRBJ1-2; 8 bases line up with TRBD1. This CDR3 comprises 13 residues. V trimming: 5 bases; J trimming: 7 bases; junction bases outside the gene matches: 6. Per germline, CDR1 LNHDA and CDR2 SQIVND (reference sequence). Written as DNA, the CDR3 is TGTGCCAGTAGTTGGGACAGGTCGCGTGGCTACACCTTC. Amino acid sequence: CASSWDRSRGYTF.

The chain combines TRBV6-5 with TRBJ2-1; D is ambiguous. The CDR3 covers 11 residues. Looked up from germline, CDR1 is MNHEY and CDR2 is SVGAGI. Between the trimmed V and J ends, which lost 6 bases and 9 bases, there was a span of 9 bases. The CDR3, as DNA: TGTGCCAGCAGGTCCGGAGTTGAGCAGTTCTTC. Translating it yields CASRSGVEQFF.